This TCR beta chain was recovered during a study of blood T cell repertoires in COVID-19. CDR1 is KGHDR, CDR2 SFDVKD, per germline. The CDR3 is 14 residues long. Trimming cost V 5 bases and J 2 bases; bases outside gene matches: 3. Seattle participants joined during active infection and were tracked over time. This table comes from immunoSEQ multiplex PCR, and its TCRdb copy is limited to in-frame clones, with some not included. The table records roughly 52,000 clones, under 90% of them present only once. Sample: peripheral blood. The chain is built from TRBV24-1 and TRBJ1-2, with TRBD1 matching over 8 bases. This clonotype originated in a man older than 75 with COVID-19, enrolled during active disease. Here the CDR3 DNA reads TGTGCCACCAGTGGGGGACAGGAAAACTATGGCTACACCTTC. This translates into CATSGGQENYGYTF.